This T cell receptor beta chain was sequenced for a study of blood T cells in healthy people across ages. This clonotype was seen repeatedly, ten times or more. As yet, its antigen is unknown. Study conclusions and caveats: Those diversity estimates obtained from one million T cells were thought to be underestimates. Per-million-T-cell TCR beta diversity fell roughly linearly with age.

Through a sample-barcoded 5' primer and a J-beta primer mix, a second PCR was run for 7 to 11 cycles. TCRdb re-called the 5' RACE reads through MiXCR, storing one row per CDR3 protein. The data hold hundreds of thousands of distinct CDR3 sequences, with about 28% observed a single time. V trimming: 7 bases; J trimming: 2 bases; junction bases outside the gene matches: 4. The CDR3 extends over 14 amino acids. CDR1 MNHNS and CDR2 SASEGT come from the germline V gene. The genes are TRBV6-1 and TRBJ2-7; 11 bases align to TRBD1. The receptor was isolated from a woman of 80 years or more in good health. Sample: blood. The CDR3, as DNA: TGTGCCAGCAAACCGGGACAGGGGGCCTACGAGCAGTACTTC. Translating it yields CASKPGQGAYEQYF.